The rows below give T cell receptor beta chains drawn from one sample of a study of OX40 agonist ivuxolimab in advanced cancers. Sequenced by immunoSEQ multiplex PCR; TCRdb stores in-frame clones only, minus some. The repertoire includes around 34,000 clones, 89% of them detected once, and approximately 40% sits in the top ten. The sequencing here drew on CD4+ or CD8+ T cells sorted from blood, taken in a trial of the OX40 agonist ivuxolimab. Source of these receptors: an adult with an advanced solid tumor such as melanoma, head and neck, liver or kidney cancer. CDR3s include the opening cysteine and the closing phenylalanine or tryptophan. D genes are given only for firm matches. Rows may omit the clone size; those that give it use once, few, many or a size class.

>15|NA|TRBJ1-5|TRBV6-1|NA
CASKSSRVENQPQHF
TGTGCCAGCAAGTCCAGCAGGGTGGAAAATCAGCCCCAGCATTTT
>14|TRBD1|TRBJ2-5|TRBV19|NA
CASNPGQGFETQYF
TGTGCCAGTAATCCGGGACAGGGGTTTGAGACCCAGTACTTC
>14|NA|TRBJ2-2|TRBV6-5|NA
CASSFYLNTGELFF
TGTGCCAGCAGTTTCTATTTGAACACCGGGGAGCTGTTTTTT
>14|NA|TRBJ1-5|TRBV4-2|NA
CASSQAVSNQPQHF
TGTGCCAGCAGCCAAGCGGTTAGCAATCAGCCCCAGCATTTT
>13|NA|TRBJ2-3|TRBV19|NA
CASRQGTRDTQYF
TGTGCCAGTAGGCAGGGCACCCGAGATACGCAGTATTTT
>14|TRBD1|TRBJ1-1|TRBV7-2|NA
CASSLGQGATEAFF
TGTGCCAGCAGCTTAGGGCAGGGGGCCACTGAAGCTTTCTTT
>13|NA|TRBJ2-3|TRBV6-4|NA
CASSDSGSDTQYF
TGTGCCAGCAGTGACTCTGGGTCAGATACGCAGTATTTT
>11|NA|TRBJ1-4|TRBV15|once
CATRGGEKLFF
TGTGCCACCAGGGGAGGTGAAAAACTGTTTTTT
>16|TRBD2|TRBJ2-3|TRBV15|NA
CATAPGLAGAPDTQYF
TGTGCCACCGCACCTGGACTAGCGGGAGCCCCAGATACGCAGTATTTT
>15|TRBD1|TRBJ2-2|TRBV12-5|NA
CASGLTGGNTGELFF
TGTGCTAGTGGACTGACAGGGGGCAACACCGGGGAGCTGTTTTTT
>15|TRBD2|TRBJ2-7|TRBV7-9|NA
CASSPQRTSGYEQYF
TGTGCCAGCAGCCCCCAACGGACTAGCGGCTACGAGCAGTACTTC
>15|TRBD2|TRBJ2-2|TRBV19|NA
CASSMVRGASGELFF
TGTGCCAGTAGTATGGTGCGGGGGGCGAGCGGGGAGCTGTTTTTT
>11|NA|TRBJ2-3|TRBV27|NA
CASSVGDTQYF
TGTGCCAGCAGTGTCGGGGATACGCAGTATTTT
>10|NA|TRBJ1-1|TRBV19|NA
CASSTNEAFF
TGTGCCAGTAGTACCAATGAAGCTTTCTTT
>14|TRBD1|TRBJ2-1|TRBV27|NA
CASSSGTGGNEQFF
TGTGCCAGCAGCTCCGGGACAGGGGGCAATGAGCAGTTCTTC
>14|TRBD1|TRBJ1-4|TRBV7-9|many
CASSPGTGREKLFF
TGTGCCAGCAGCCCCGGGACAGGGCGTGAAAAACTGTTTTTT
>17|NA|TRBJ2-7|TRBV5-5|NA
CASSLVGGTGAGYEQYF
TGTGCCAGCAGCTTGGTGGGGGGAACAGGGGCTGGCTACGAGCAGTACTTC
>11|NA|TRBJ2-5|TRBV19|NA
CASSTGETQYF
TGTGCCAGTAGTACGGGGGAGACCCAGTACTTC
>13|NA|TRBJ2-3|TRBV27|NA
CASSLGDTDTQYF
TGTGCCAGCAGTTTAGGGGACACAGATACGCAGTATTTT
>15|TRBD2|TRBJ2-1|TRBV7-2|NA
CASSLITGGFDEQFF
TGTGCCAGCAGCTTAATCACGGGGGGGTTCGATGAGCAGTTCTTC
>14|NA|TRBJ2-7|TRBV6-1|NA
CASSADRILYEQYF
TGTGCCAGCAGTGCAGACAGGATCCTCTACGAGCAGTACTTC
>13|NA|TRBJ2-1|TRBV19|NA
CASSTGLPNEQFF
TGTGCCAGTAGTACAGGACTTCCCAATGAGCAGTTCTTC
>15|TRBD2|TRBJ2-1|TRBV6-4|NA
CASSSHAGDYNEQFF
TGTGCCAGCAGCTCACATGCGGGGGACTACAATGAGCAGTTCTTC
>13|NA|TRBJ1-1|TRBV19|NA
CATLDGMNTEAFF
TGTGCCACTCTGGACGGCATGAACACTGAAGCTTTCTTT
>14|TRBD2|TRBJ2-7|TRBV27|few
CASSNGGGPYEQYF
TGTGCCAGCAGTAACGGGGGGGGGCCCTACGAGCAGTACTTC
>16|TRBD1|TRBJ2-7|TRBV6-1|NA
CASSEAGQGLLYEQYF
TGTGCCAGCAGTGAAGCGGGACAGGGCTTACTCTACGAGCAGTACTTC
>11|NA|TRBJ1-1|TRBV20-1|NA
CSAQGVTEAFF
TGCAGTGCTCAGGGAGTTACTGAAGCTTTCTTT
>12|NA|TRBJ2-4|TRBV30|few
CAWSVLGNIQYF
TGTGCCTGGAGTGTACTGGGAAACATTCAGTACTTC
>16|NA|TRBJ2-1|TRBV28|NA
CASSFDSQRLGNEQFF
TGTGCCAGCAGTTTTGACTCACAGCGCTTGGGGAATGAGCAGTTCTTC
>15|NA|TRBJ2-1|TRBV19|NA
CASSMSGGGYNEQFF
TGTGCCAGTAGTATGTCCGGGGGCGGATACAATGAGCAGTTCTTC
>15|NA|TRBJ2-2|TRBV19|NA
CASSIGYANTGELFF
TGTGCCAGTAGTATAGGGTACGCGAACACCGGGGAGCTGTTTTTT
>16|NA|TRBJ2-7|TRBV7-9|NA
CASSLTGAGPSYEQYF
TGTGCCAGCAGCTTAACGGGGGCAGGACCATCCTACGAGCAGTACTTC
>15|NA|TRBJ2-7|TRBV2|once
CASSLLMDTTYEQYF
TGTGCCAGCAGTCTATTGATGGACACGACCTACGAGCAGTACTTC
>14|NA|TRBJ2-7|TRBV19|NA
CASKVGEGDYEQYF
TGTGCCAGTAAGGTGGGGGAGGGGGACTACGAGCAGTACTTC
>16|NA|TRBJ1-1|TRBV4-1|NA
CASSQEGTPGNTEAFF
TGCGCCAGCAGCCAGGAAGGGACACCAGGGAACACTGAAGCTTTCTTT
>13|TRBD1|TRBJ1-3|TRBV13|NA
CANRGLEGNTIYF
TGTGCGAACAGGGGCCTCGAAGGAAACACCATATATTTT
>16|TRBD1|TRBJ2-3|TRBV7-9|few
CASSTRTGDRTDTQYF
TGTGCCAGCAGCACCCGAACAGGGGACCGCACAGATACGCAGTATTTT
>13|NA|TRBJ2-7|TRBV6-5|NA
CASSYSREYEQYF
TGTGCCAGCAGTTACTCCCGGGAGTACGAGCAGTACTTC
>14|NA|TRBJ2-1|TRBV5-6|NA
CASSLTSSVDEQFF
TGTGCCAGCAGCTTGACTAGCAGTGTAGATGAGCAGTTCTTC
>14|NA|TRBJ2-5|TRBV27|NA
CASSFGGIQETQYF
TGTGCCAGCAGTTTTGGAGGGATACAAGAGACCCAGTACTTC
>15|NA|TRBJ2-7|TRBV5-6|NA
CASSLDVSATYEQYF
TGTGCCAGCAGCTTGGACGTGAGCGCTACCTACGAGCAGTACTTC
>15|NA|TRBJ1-1|TRBV18|NA
CASSPLAGRSTEAFF
TGTGCCAGCTCACCACTGGCAGGCCGGAGCACTGAAGCTTTCTTT
>16|NA|TRBJ2-7|TRBV6-6|NA
CASGVSGETPTDEQYF
TGTGCCAGCGGCGTCAGTGGGGAGACTCCTACCGACGAGCAGTACTTC
>13|NA|TRBJ2-1|TRBV7-9|NA
CASSLVGVGEQFF
TGTGCCAGCAGCTTAGTCGGGGTGGGTGAGCAGTTCTTC
>13|TRBD1|TRBJ2-7|TRBV7-9|NA
CASSNRDSYEQYF
TGTGCCAGCAGTAACCGGGACAGCTACGAGCAGTACTTC
>15|NA|TRBJ1-3|TRBV15|NA
CATSSKQGSGNTIYF
TGTGCCACCAGCAGTAAACAGGGATCTGGAAACACCATATATTTT
>17|NA|TRBJ2-1|TRBV7-9|NA
CASSHPDGSSSYNEQFF
TGTGCCAGCAGCCATCCCGACGGCTCGAGCTCCTACAATGAGCAGTTCTTC
>13|NA|TRBJ2-7|TRBV19|NA
CASSPGTSYEQYF
TGTGCCAGTAGTCCGGGAACCTCCTACGAGCAGTACTTC
>19|TRBD1|TRBJ2-1|TRBV11-2|NA
CASSLYRTRPGQGDNEQFF
TGTGCCAGCAGCTTATATCGTACCCGGCCGGGACAGGGTGACAATGAGCAGTTCTTC
>15|NA|TRBJ2-3|TRBV19|NA
CASSIYGNRADTQYF
TGTGCCAGTAGTATCTATGGGAATAGGGCAGATACGCAGTATTTT
>14|NA|TRBJ1-1|TRBV25-1|NA
CASSPGFLNTEAFF
TGTGCCAGCAGTCCGGGCTTCCTGAACACTGAAGCTTTCTTT
>15|NA|TRBJ1-2|TRBV7-9|NA
CASSPSRSGDNFLTF
TGTGCCAGCAGCCCATCAAGGTCCGGGGACAATTTTCTCACCTTC
>15|TRBD1|TRBJ1-1|TRBV9|NA
CASSVDGTGYTEAFF
TGTGCCAGCAGCGTAGATGGGACAGGGTACACTGAAGCTTTCTTT